The 17 T cell receptor beta chains below all came from one sample that was sequenced in a study of T cell responses to AZD1222 COVID-19 vaccine. Clones were sequenced by immunoSEQ multiplex PCR, and TCRdb holds only the in-frame ones, with some missing. The profile shows 110,000 to 150,000 clones, 75% to 95% of them singletons. Sequencing used peripheral blood, obtained on day 0 of AZD1222 vaccination. The origin of the receptors is an adult in good health.

This chain uses TRBV18 with TRBJ2-7, with 11 bases identical to TRBD2. The CDR3 length is 14 residues. V lost 4 bases to trimming and J lost 1 base; unmatched junction nucleotides: 0. Germline values: CDR1 KGHSH, CDR2 LQKENI. The CDR3 loop reads CASSRLAGSYEQYF. CDR3 DNA: TGTGCCAGCTCACGACTAGCGGGGTCCTACGAGCAGTACTTC.

The chain employs TRBV7-9 and TRBJ2-2; no clear D. Between the trimmed V and J ends, which lost 2 bases and 6 bases, there was a span of 16 bases. The germline CDR1 and CDR2 sequences are SEHNR and FQNEAQ (reference sequence). The CDR3 spans 16 residues. The CDR3 DNA is TGTGCCAGCAGCTTAATGAGCGCGAGCTCCTCCGGGGAGCTGTTTTTT. Amino acid sequence: CASSLMSASSSGELFF.

This sequence joins TRBV29-1 and TRBJ1-4; D is uncertain. The CDR3 runs 14 residues. Looked up from germline, CDR1 is SQVTM and CDR2 is ANQGSEA. The V gene lost 3 bases and the J gene lost 0 bases, with 8 bases spanning the gap. CDR3 loop: CSVDARPTNEKLFF. CDR3 nucleotides: TGCAGCGTTGATGCACGTCCAACTAATGAAAAACTGTTTTTT.

The rearrangement joins TRBV7-3 to TRBJ1-1, with TRBD1 matching 8 bases. Germline assignment: CDR1 SGHTA and CDR2 FQGTGA. The CDR3 is made up of 18 amino acids. The V gene end was trimmed by 5 bases and the J gene end by 7 bases; junction bases not matched to a gene: 21. The CDR3 is CASSPRPVGPGGSGEAFF. In DNA form, the CDR3 reads TGTGCCAGCAGCCCCCGCCCAGTCGGGCCAGGGGGCTCGGGTGAAGCTTTCTTT. Supplemented by reference TRBV7-3 and TRBJ1-1, the full variable domain reads GAGVSQTPSNKVTEKGKYVELRCDPISGHTALYWYRQSLGQGPEFLIYFQGTGAADDSGLPNDRFFAVRPEGSVSTLKIQRTERGDSAVYLCASSPRPVGPGGSGEAFFGQGTRLTVV.

The V gene is TRBV6-7, the J gene TRBJ2-7; D uncertain. TRBV6-7 is given ORF status, its function remaining uncertain. V gave up 8 bases and J gave up 6 bases, with 20 bases separating them. The CDR3 extends over 14 amino acids. Written as DNA, the CDR3 is TGTGCCAGCGATTTCAGGCCCGGTCTCTGCGAGCAGTACTTC. It codes for CASDFRPGLCEQYF.

V and J are TRBV27 and TRBJ1-1; D not certain. CDR1 and CDR2 from the germline V gene are MNHEY and SMNVEV (reference sequence). The CDR3 contains 14 residues. V was clipped by 5 bases and J by 1 base, with 11 bases between them. The CDR3 spells CASSVGRGNTEAFF. DNA of the CDR3: TGTGCCAGCAGTGTCGGGAGAGGGAACACTGAAGCTTTCTTT.

The rearrangement links TRBV9 to TRBJ1-1; perhaps TRBD1 as D (6 bases). This CDR3 region has 16 residues. In germline, CDR1 is SGDLS, CDR2 YYNGEE. V lost 3 bases and J lost 5, with 20 bases in between. The CDR3: CASSAVPGDRETEAFF. Here the CDR3 DNA reads TGTGCCAGCAGCGCCGTCCCAGGGGACCGGGAGACTGAAGCTTTCTTT.

The J gene is TRBJ2-3, the V gene TRBV18; D remains unclear. Per germline, CDR1 KGHSH and CDR2 LQKENI. V was pared by 0 bases and J by 3 bases, with 10 bases between. This CDR3 contains 15 residues. The CDR3 spells CASSPPIWSTDTQYF. CDR3 nucleotides: TGTGCCAGCTCACCACCTATCTGGAGTACAGATACGCAGTATTTT.

This chain connects TRBV14 to TRBJ2-1; D may be TRBD1 (5 bases). There are 15 residues in the CDR3. CDR1 and CDR2 from the germline V gene are SGHDN and FVKESK. V was clipped by 0 bases and J by 5 bases, with 11 bases between them. CDR3 coding DNA: TGTGCCAGCAGCCAAGAGGGGCGTCGCCACAATGAGCAGTTCTTC. Its translation is CASSQEGRRHNEQFF.

This sequence joins TRBV7-9 and TRBJ1-1; perhaps TRBD1 as D (5 bases). With 5 bases removed from V and 6 bases from J, the gap between germline ends came to 13 bases. The CDR3 spans 13 residues. Germline V gene data show CDR1 as SEHNR and CDR2 as FQNEAQ (reference sequence). In nucleotides, the CDR3 is TGTGCCAGCAGCCATCAGGGAAGGCCTGAAGCTTTCTTT. Amino acid sequence: CASSHQGRPEAFF.

The chain joins TRBV7-9 to TRBJ1-4, with a weak D call TRBD1 (5 bases). V was trimmed by 4 bases and J by 4 bases, leaving 10 bases between them. This CDR3 has 14 residues. From germline, CDR1 is SEHNR and CDR2 FQNEAQ (reference sequence). This CDR3 is CASSWSQGNEKLFF. The DNA for the CDR3 is TGTGCCAGCAGCTGGTCCCAGGGTAATGAAAAACTGTTTTTT. Looking up the rest from reference TRBV7-9 and TRBJ1-4 gives the full variable domain: DTGVSQNPRHKITKRGQNVTFRCDPISEHNRLYWYRQTLGQGPEFLTYFQNEAQLEKSRLLSDRFSAERPKGSFSTLEIQRTEQGDSAMYLCASSWSQGNEKLFFGSGTQLSVL.

CDR3 nucleotide sequence: TGTGCCAGCAGCTCGCCTCTTTACGAGCAGTACTTC. Its translation: CASSSPLYEQYF. The chain couples TRBV6-2 or TRBV6-3 to TRBJ2-7, with D unresolved. The CDR3 runs 12 residues. The germline gives CDR1 MNHEY, CDR2 SVGEGT. Deletions cut 6 bases from V and 4 bases from J, with 10 bases between.

This chain uses TRBV24-1 with TRBJ1-2; TRBD1 agrees at 7 bases. The CDR3 contains 17 residues. Germline values: CDR1 KGHDR, CDR2 SFDVKD. V shed 4 bases, J shed 11 bases, and the junction held 21 bases outside the gene matches. This CDR3 reads CATSDRNLPRDRDTYTF. DNA of the CDR3: TGTGCCACCAGTGACCGAAACCTCCCCCGCGACAGGGATACATACACCTTC.

V gene TRBV19 combines with J gene TRBJ2-7; possible D gene TRBD1, 5 bases. The CDR3 extends over 13 amino acids. Trimming left V 6 bases short and J 0 bases short, with 9 bases between. Per the germline V gene, CDR1 is LNHDA and CDR2 is SQIVND (reference sequence). The CDR3 nucleotides are TGTGCCAGTAGGGGGCCGGGCTCCTACGAGCAGTACTTC. Amino acid sequence: CASRGPGSYEQYF.

This sequence joins TRBV15 and TRBJ1-4, with D possibly being TRBD1 (5 bases). V was cut by 0 bases and J by 2 bases, with 13 bases left in between. The germline V gene encodes CDR1 LNHNV and CDR2 YYDKDF (reference sequence). This CDR3 contains 17 residues. DNA for the CDR3: TGTGCCACCAGCAGAGATCGCCCGACAGATACTAATGAAAAACTGTTTTTT. It is translated as CATSRDRPTDTNEKLFF.

This chain uses TRBV4-2 with TRBJ2-2; 7 bases are a match to TRBD1. CDR1 is LGHNA, CDR2 YNFKEQ, per germline. The CDR3 contains 16 residues. With V trimmed by 2 bases and J by 4 bases, 7 bases remained unmatched. The CDR3 DNA reads as TGTGCCAGCAGCCAACGGGACAGCTTCGGCACCGGGGAGCTGTTTTTT. Translating gives CASSQRDSFGTGELFF.

The chain is built from TRBV4-1 and TRBJ1-2; the match to TRBD1 covers 8 bases. In germline, CDR1 is MGHRA, CDR2 YSYEKL. The CDR3 sequence is 20 residues long. V was pared by 0 bases and J by 7 bases, with 22 bases of the junction left unmatched. The DNA of the CDR3 is TGCGCCAGCAGCCAAGAAGGATCCACCGGACAGGGAGCGGTGAAGGGTGGCTACACCTTC. Translating it yields CASSQEGSTGQGAVKGGYTF.